Sequencing of this TCR beta chain was carried out in a study of T-cell memory formation after mild COVID-19. TCRalpha and TCRbeta libraries used 5'RACE with constant-segment primers and UMIs. TCRdb independently ran MiXCR on the 5' RACE reads; one entry per CDR3 protein. The sample consists of about 340,000 distinct CDR3 sequences, 13% to 15% of them appearing once. V was clipped by 7 bases and J by 5 bases, with 9 bases between them. This CDR3 is 10 amino acids long. Germline CDR1 is SQVTM and CDR2 is ANQGSEA. Study-wide findings and caveats: Of the contracting clones, CD4+ ones lay mainly in CM and EM, and CD8+ ones in EMRA. CD4/CD8 balance held among clones contracting day 15 to 85, and later expanders leaned CD4+.

This clonotype occurred a few times. Its antigen remains unknown. The sequence came from a man in his late teens or twenties who had mild COVID-19 (a few samples of this study predate the infection). Cell type and time point are not known. V is TRBV29-1 and J is TRBJ2-7; D unresolved. The sample taken for sequencing was PBMCs or a T cell subset sorted from them (not recorded which). The CDR3 reads CSAKRDEQYV. CDR3 coding DNA: TGCAGCGCCAAAAGGGACGAGCAGTACGTC.